The 21 T cell receptor beta chains below come from one sample, sequenced in a study of shared clonotypes between healthy human individuals. TCRdb keeps only in-frame clones here, not all; method: immunoSEQ multiplex PCR. The sample records 2.3 million or so clones, approximately 95% being singletons. Sequencing was carried out using naive CD4+ T cells from PBMCs. Subset denoted: CD45RA+ positively selected. All receptors derive from a man aged 18 to 30 in good health. Some clones in this sample may be carry-over from other donors' samples.

In its sample, this clone was seen once. The rearrangement uses TRBV11-3 and TRBJ1-1, with D unclear. The ends were cut back, 5 bases at V and 5 bases at J, with 18 bases in the middle. Germline V lookup: CDR1 SGHNT, CDR2 YENEEA. CDR3 length equals 15 residues. The CDR3 sequence: CASSRSGSPGTEAFF. The CDR3 DNA reads TGTGCCAGCAGCCGTTCCGGGTCCCCTGGGACTGAAGCTTTCTTT.

This clone was seen a few times. The chain recombines TRBV28 with TRBJ2-3, with no clear D. The CDR3 has 11 residues. V dropped 10 bases and J dropped 4 bases, with 9 bases sitting between them. The germline V gene has CDR1 MDHEN and CDR2 SYDVKM. The CDR3 region has the DNA TGTGCCATCATGGCGGCAGATACGCAGTATTTT. Translating gives CAIMAADTQYF. The full variable domain, with the rest looked up from reference TRBV28 and TRBJ2-3, is DVKVTQSSRYLVKRTGEKVFLECVQDMDHENMFWYRQDPGLGLRLIYFSYDVKMKEKGDIPEGYSVSREKKERFSLILESASTNQTSMYLCAIMAADTQYFGPGTRLTVL.

The rearrangement links TRBV28 to TRBJ1-1; unclear D gene. This CDR3 comprises 12 residues. Germline assignment: CDR1 MDHEN and CDR2 SYDVKM. Trimming took off 2 bases at V and 5 bases at J, with 6 bases between the two ends. CDR3 in amino acids: CASSLTRTEAFF. CDR3 coding DNA: TGTGCCAGCAGTTTAACGAGGACTGAAGCTTTCTTT.

V is TRBV5-1 and J is TRBJ1-1; 10 nucleotides agree with TRBD1. The CDR3 extends over 16 amino acids. The trim removed 1 base at V and 4 bases at J, leaving 7 bases unmatched. The germline V gene encodes CDR1 SGHRS and CDR2 YFSETQ. The chain's CDR3 is CASSLPGTGDSTEAFF. Written as DNA, the CDR3 is TGCGCCAGCAGCTTGCCCGGGACAGGGGATTCCACTGAAGCTTTCTTT.

Details on this clone: The identical CDR3 is also encoded by other nucleotide sequences in the sample. The chain uses TRBV18 and TRBJ2-2, with unresolved D. The CDR3 extends over 13 amino acids. The germline V and J ends were trimmed by 2 bases and 5 bases, with 6 bases remaining between them. Looked up from germline, CDR1 is KGHSH and CDR2 is LQKENI. CDR3 bases: TGTGCCAGCTCACCAGGGCTAACCGGGGAGCTGTTTTTT. As protein: CASSPGLTGELFF.

This clone was seen just once. This chain uses TRBV6-5 with TRBJ1-2; 7 positions match TRBD1. The germline V gene encodes CDR1 MNHEY and CDR2 SVGAGI. This CDR3 has 15 residues. V was pared by 6 bases and J by 3 bases, with 10 bases of the junction left unmatched. CDR3 sequence: CASSMRQGPHYGYTF. The CDR3 DNA is TGTGCCAGCAGCATGAGACAGGGACCGCACTATGGCTACACCTTC.

This clone was seen a few times. V is TRBV6-5 and J is TRBJ2-5; 10 nucleotides line up with TRBD2. Germline CDR1 and CDR2: MNHEY and SVGAGI. V shed 6 bases and J 7 bases; nucleotides not matched to a gene: 2. This CDR3 has 12 amino acids. CDR3 bases: TGTGCCAGCAGAGCGGGAGGGGGGACCCAGTACTTC. Its protein is CASRAGGGTQYF.

V is TRBV5-1 and J is TRBJ2-4, with 14 bases that match TRBD2. Trimming at V came to 4 bases and at J to 2 bases, leaving 5 bases not matched to a gene. Germline V gene data show CDR1 as SGHRS and CDR2 as YFSETQ. The length of the CDR3 is 17 residues. Here the CDR3 DNA reads TGCGCCAGCAGCACAGGGACTAGCGGGAGTTCCAAAAACATTCAGTACTTC. Translated, it gives CASSTGTSGSSKNIQYF.

The chain uses TRBV7-2 and TRBJ2-1, with D maybe TRBD2 (6 bases). The ends were cut back, 5 bases at V and 5 bases at J, with 16 bases in the middle. CDR1 is SGHTA, CDR2 FQGNSA, per germline. The CDR3 has 15 amino acids. CDR3 region: CASSPSRGIHNEQFF. The DNA of the CDR3 is TGTGCCAGCAGCCCCTCGCGGGGTATCCACAATGAGCAGTTCTTC.

This clone was seen once. The chain employs TRBV9 and TRBJ1-1; no firm D call. Germline V lookup: CDR1 SGDLS, CDR2 YYNGEE. Between the trimmed V and J ends, which lost 0 bases and 0 bases, there was a span of 6 bases. The CDR3 totals 14 residues. CDR3 in amino acids: CASSVGVVNTEAFF. The CDR3 DNA reads as TGTGCCAGCAGCGTAGGAGTCGTGAACACTGAAGCTTTCTTT.

The rearrangement uses TRBV7-9 and TRBJ1-4; D is unclear. CDR1 is SEHNR, CDR2 FQNEAQ, per germline (reference sequence). Trimming cost V 5 bases and J 8 bases, with 15 bases left between them. CDR3 size: 14 residues. The DNA for the CDR3 is TGTGCCAGCAGCCAGGACGGGATCTCCGAAAAACTGTTTTTT. This codes for CASSQDGISEKLFF.

V gene TRBV28 combines with J gene TRBJ1-3; D not resolved. CDR3 length: 15 amino acids. The V and J ends lost 4 bases and 7 bases respectively, with 17 bases between them. The germline CDR1 and CDR2 sequences are MDHEN and SYDVKM. The CDR3 here is CASSWTWGNGNTIYF. DNA for the CDR3: TGTGCCAGCAGTTGGACGTGGGGAAATGGTAACACCATATATTTT.

The gene calls are TRBV7-8 and TRBJ2-2; D ambiguous. Germline assignment: CDR1 SGHVS and CDR2 FQNEAQ. V dropped 0 bases and J dropped 9 bases, with 8 bases sitting between them. CDR3 length equals 13 residues. For the CDR3, the DNA is TGTGCCAGCAGCTTAGCGATGCGCTGGGAGCTGTTTTTT. It specifies CASSLAMRWELFF.

CDR3 residues: CASSSRGFPSYEQYF. In DNA, the CDR3 is TGTGCCAGCAGTTCTCGGGGCTTCCCTTCCTACGAGCAGTACTTC. The chain links TRBV28 to TRBJ2-7, with D tentatively TRBD1 or TRBD2 (5 bases each). Trimming took 4 bases from V and 1 from J, leaving 14 bases between them. Germline values: CDR1 MDHEN, CDR2 SYDVKM. CDR3 length equals 15 residues.

This chain joins TRBV5-6 and TRBJ2-7; 9 bases match TRBD1. CDR1 is SGHDT and CDR2 is YYEEEE in the germline V gene. The CDR3 is 15 residues long. The J segment lost 3 bases and the V segment lost 5 bases, leaving 9 bases of the junction unmatched. The CDR3 DNA follows: TGTGCCAGCAGTCCGCTAACGGACAGGGGCTACGAGCAGTACTTC. Protein: CASSPLTDRGYEQYF.

The count of this clone is one. The chain links TRBV6-5 to TRBJ2-7; 13 bases agree with TRBD2. V was clipped by 4 bases and J by 7 bases; unmatched bases: 7. This CDR3 comprises 15 residues. Germline assignment: CDR1 MNHEY and CDR2 SVGAGI. DNA of the CDR3: TGTGCCAGCAGTTCCTGGACTAGCGGGAGTCGAGAGCAGTACTTC. It yields the protein CASSSWTSGSREQYF.

This clone came up once. The rearrangement links TRBV18 to TRBJ1-1; D gene unclear. Between the trimmed V and J ends, which lost 0 bases and 5 bases, there was a span of 13 bases. The CDR3 consists of 15 residues. Germline V gene lookup returns CDR1 KGHSH and CDR2 LQKENI. The CDR3 DNA sequence: TGTGCCAGCTCACCACCGAGCGGGATAGGAACTGAAGCTTTCTTT. It translates to CASSPPSGIGTEAFF.

The gene calls are TRBV10-1 and TRBJ2-1, with 8 nucleotides matching TRBD2. This CDR3 region has 12 residues. CDR1 is WNHNN and CDR2 is SYGVQD in the germline V gene (reference sequence). Trimming removed 7 bases from V and 13 bases from J; junction bases left unmatched: 9. The CDR3 loop reads CASNDNGRAQFF. The CDR3 nucleotides are TGCGCCAGCAACGATAACGGGAGGGCCCAGTTCTTC.

The chain employs TRBV4-3 and TRBJ1-6, with D unclear. CDR1 LGHNA and CDR2 YSLEER come from the germline V gene. The CDR3 sequence is 15 residues long. Between the trimmed V and J ends, which lost 0 bases and 10 bases, there was a span of 13 bases. The CDR3 loop reads CASSQDWEWESPLHF. In DNA form, the CDR3 reads TGCGCCAGCAGCCAAGATTGGGAGTGGGAATCACCCCTCCACTTT.

This sequence joins TRBV6-1 and TRBJ1-4; D unresolved. Trimming shortened V by 2 bases and J by 4 bases, and 11 bases separated the two germline ends. Germline CDR1 is MNHNS and CDR2 is SASEGT. The CDR3 totals 15 residues. The CDR3 region has the DNA TGTGCCAGCAGTGAACGGAGCGGTGGTAATGAAAAACTGTTTTTT. Residues: CASSERSGGNEKLFF.

In regard to this clone: At the DNA level, this CDR3 is encoded by other sequences in the same sample as well. DNA of the CDR3: TGCGCCAGCAGCCTCGGACTAGCAGCAGATACGCAGTATTTT. Encoded protein: CASSLGLAADTQYF. The chain uses TRBV5-1 and TRBJ2-3, with 8 bases matching TRBD2. The J segment lost 4 bases and the V segment lost 4 bases, leaving 5 bases of the junction unmatched. The CDR3 spans 14 residues. Germline-derived CDR1 and CDR2 are SGHRS and YFSETQ.